This is a list of T cell receptor beta chains from one sample in a study of shared clonotypes between healthy human individuals. Only in-frame clones appear in the TCRdb table, and some are missing; sequencing was by immunoSEQ multiplex PCR. Among 400,000 to 600,000 clones listed, 70% to 80% were seen once. The specimen was PBMCs. The receptors were sampled from a woman in her thirties or forties in good health. Some clones in this sample may be carry-over from other donors' samples. Both conserved end residues are part of each CDR3. D genes are given only for firm matches. Expanded clones are given a class, and other clones once, few, many or no size at all.

clone size | J gene | V gene | D gene | CDR3 DNA | CDR3 protein
NA | TRBJ2-7 | TRBV11-2 | NA | TGTGCCAGCAGCCGAAGGAGGGCCTACGAGCAGTACTTC | CASSRRRAYEQYF
NA | TRBJ2-7 | TRBV2 | NA | TGTGCCAGCAGTGAAGGCGGTCAGGTCTACGAGCAGTACTTC | CASSEGGQVYEQYF
NA | TRBJ2-7 | TRBV6-1 | NA | TGTGCCAGCAGTGAAGCAGCTAGCGAGTACGAGCAGTACTTC | CASSEAASEYEQYF
NA | TRBJ2-3 | TRBV5-4 | TRBD2 | TGTGCCAGCACCCCGCCGGGACTAGCGGGAGGAAACCCCACAGATACGCAGTATTTT | CASTPPGLAGGNPTDTQYF
NA | TRBJ2-7 | TRBV2 | NA | TGTGCCAGCAGTGTTCGTGGGGGGGCTTCCTACGAGCAGTACTTC | CASSVRGGASYEQYF
many | TRBJ1-2 | TRBV27 | TRBD1 | TGTGCCAGCAGCCCCCGGGACAGGGGCTATGGCTACACCTTC | CASSPRDRGYGYTF
NA | TRBJ2-1 | TRBV29-1 | TRBD2 | TGCAGCGGGGGTGGGAGGGCCGCGGGCAATGAGCAGTTCTTC | CSGGGRAAGNEQFF
once | TRBJ2-3 | TRBV5-1 | NA | TGCGCCAGCAGCTTGGGCGGTAACACAGATACGCAGTATTTT | CASSLGGNTDTQYF
NA | TRBJ2-1 | TRBV7-3 | NA | TGTGCCAGCAGCCCCTCAGGAAGCGGCGAGGATGAGCAGTTCTTC | CASSPSGSGEDEQFF
NA | TRBJ2-2 | TRBV9 | TRBD2 | TGTGCCAGCAGGGCATCGGGAGGGCCGGCCGGGGAGCTGTTTTTT | CASRASGGPAGELFF
NA | TRBJ2-1 | TRBV7-3 | TRBD2 | TGTGCCAGCAGCCCGGGACTAGCGGGGTACAATGAGCAGTTCTTC | CASSPGLAGYNEQFF
NA | TRBJ2-7 | TRBV4-3 | NA | TGCGCCAGCAGCCAAGATCGAGGGTTCGAGCAGTACTTC | CASSQDRGFEQYF
NA | TRBJ2-5 | TRBV5-8 | NA | TGTGCCAGCAGCTTGGATTGGGGCCAAGAGACCCAGTACTTC | CASSLDWGQETQYF
NA | TRBJ1-5 | TRBV29-1 | NA | TGCAGCGTTGGTGGCGGGCCCAATCAGCCCCAGCATTTT | CSVGGGPNQPQHF
few | TRBJ2-5 | TRBV19 | TRBD2 | TGTGCCAGTAGTCTGCGACTAGCGGGAGAGTGGGAGACCCAGTACTTC | CASSLRLAGEWETQYF
NA | TRBJ1-1 | TRBV5-1 | NA | TGCGCCAGCAGCCCGCGGACAGAACTCAACACTGAAGCTTTCTTT | CASSPRTELNTEAFF
NA | TRBJ1-1 | TRBV10-3 | NA | TGTGCCATCAGTGGCTGGACAACTGAAGCTTTCTTT | CAISGWTTEAFF
NA | TRBJ1-1 | TRBV5-1 | TRBD1 | TGCGCCAGCAGCCCGGGACAGCCAAACACTGAAGCTTTCTTT | CASSPGQPNTEAFF
NA | TRBJ1-1 | TRBV28 | NA | TGTGCCAGCAGTTTACCGGGACAAGAAGCTTTCTTT | CASSLPGQEAFF
once | TRBJ2-3 | TRBV11-3 | TRBD2 | TGTGCCAGCAGCTTAGGGACTAGCGGGGCTAGCACAGATACGCAGTATTTT | CASSLGTSGASTDTQYF
once | TRBJ1-2 | TRBV25-1 | TRBD1 | TGTGCCAGCAGAAGAAGTGGGACAGGGGCCTATGGCTACACCTTC | CASRRSGTGAYGYTF
NA | TRBJ2-7 | TRBV18 | TRBD1 | TGTGCCAGCTCACAAGGACAGGGGGGTTCCTACGAGCAGTACTTC | CASSQGQGGSYEQYF
NA | TRBJ2-5 | TRBV28 | TRBD2 | TGTGCCAGCAGTTTACCTTCTAGCGGGTTAGAGACCCAGTACTTC | CASSLPSSGLETQYF
once | TRBJ2-2 | TRBV6-5 | NA | TGTGCCAGCAGTCGGGACGCCGGGGAGCTGTTTTTT | CASSRDAGELFF
NA | TRBJ2-5 | TRBV6-6 | TRBD2 | TGTGCCAGCAGTCGCAGACTAGCGGGAGAGACCCAGTACTTC | CASSRRLAGETQYF
NA | TRBJ2-7 | TRBV6-5 | TRBD1 | TGTGCCACCAAAAAACAGGACAGGCGCGAGCAGTACTTC | CATKKQDRREQYF
once | TRBJ2-1 | TRBV25-1 | NA | TGTGCCAGCAGTGATTTCAGCTCCTACAATGAGCAGTTCTTC | CASSDFSSYNEQFF
NA | TRBJ2-7 | TRBV18 | TRBD1 | TGTGCCAGCTCCCCCGACAGGGTCGCCTACGAGCAGTACTTC | CASSPDRVAYEQYF
NA | TRBJ2-7 | TRBV29-1 | NA | TGCAGCGTTGCCGAGCGCCCGGAGGGATCGTCGTACTTC | CSVAERPEGSSYF
once | TRBJ1-5 | TRBV19 | NA | TGTGCCAGTAGTCGAAGCAATCAGCCCCAGCATTTT | CASSRSNQPQHF
few | TRBJ2-3 | TRBV21-1 | NA | TGTGCCAGCGACCGATTTACTAGCGGGAGGACAGATACGCAGTATTTT | CASDRFTSGRTDTQYF
NA | TRBJ2-2 | TRBV7-2 | TRBD2 | TGTGCCAGCAGCTCCCGCCGTGGGAGGGGAACCGGGGAGCTGTTTTTT | CASSSRRGRGTGELFF
NA | TRBJ2-1 | TRBV18 | TRBD2 | TGTGCCAGCTCACCGGAGGTCCCGGGGGGGGGCAATGAGCAGTTCTTC | CASSPEVPGGGNEQFF